This T cell receptor beta chain was captured in a study of cytomegalovirus exposure and HLA in healthy donors. Study results and caveats: Previously analyzed data showed that most TCR beta V segments were productive at a frequency of about 90% or about 30%. Reported performance of the classifier showed diagnosis of cytomegalovirus status with high specificity and sensitivity.

With regard to this clone: Its antigen is still unknown.

Trimming shortened V by 6 bases and J by 4 bases, and 12 bases separated the two germline ends. Germline V lookup: CDR1 LNHDA, CDR2 SQIVND (reference sequence). The CDR3 totals 13 residues. This PCR relied on a set of 60 Vbeta primers and 13 Jbeta primers. Assay: immunoSEQ multiplex PCR; the TCRdb copy retains only in-frame clones and omits some. The sample consists of about 80,000 clones, approximately 60% of them appearing once. The V gene is TRBV19, the J gene TRBJ1-1; D unclear. The sequence was collected from a male donor in good health and CMV-seropositive. Material: PBMCs. The CDR3 DNA follows: TGTGCCAGTAGGGTGCTTAGTGGCACTGAAGCTTTCTTT. This gives the protein CASRVLSGTEAFF. The whole variable domain, filled in from reference TRBV19 and TRBJ1-1, reads DGGITQSPKYLFRKEGQNVTLSCEQNLNHDAMYWYRQDPGQGLRLIYYSQIVNDFQKGDIAEGYSVSREKKESFPLTVTSAQKNPTAFYLCASRVLSGTEAFFGQGTRLTVV.